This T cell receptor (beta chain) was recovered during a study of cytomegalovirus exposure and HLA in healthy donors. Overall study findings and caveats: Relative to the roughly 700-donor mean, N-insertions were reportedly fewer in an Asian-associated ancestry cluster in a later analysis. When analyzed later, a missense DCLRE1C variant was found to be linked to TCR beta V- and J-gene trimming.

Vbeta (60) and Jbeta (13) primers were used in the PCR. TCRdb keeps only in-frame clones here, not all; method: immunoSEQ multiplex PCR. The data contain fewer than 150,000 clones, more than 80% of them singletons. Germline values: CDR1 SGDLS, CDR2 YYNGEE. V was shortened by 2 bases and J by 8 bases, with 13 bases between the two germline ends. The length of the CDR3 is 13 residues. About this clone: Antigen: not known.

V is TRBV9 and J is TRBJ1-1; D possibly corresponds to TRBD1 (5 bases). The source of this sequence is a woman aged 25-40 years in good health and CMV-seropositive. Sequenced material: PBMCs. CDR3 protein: CASSVGGNSEAFF. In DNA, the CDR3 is TGTGCCAGCAGCGTGGGGGGTAATTCGGAAGCTTTCTTT.